The clone carrying this T cell receptor beta chain was detected many times. Its antigen is not known. Germline loops: CDR1 SQVTM, CDR2 ANQGSEA. The V end lost 6 bases, the J end lost 4 bases, and 7 bases lay between the germline ends. This CDR3 is 11 amino acids long. This entry belongs to a study of HIV-infected children after antiretroviral therapy interruption. The overall study: Children had CD4+ above 500, viral load below 50 copies/ml, either treatment arm. Children's median ages were approximately 9.8 years and 8 years by group.

Study findings and constraints: Minor non-naive CD45RA+ populations, like EMRA or stem memory, might contaminate naive sorts. Naive CD4+ CDR3 sharing between time points fell after interruption began.

The sample's treatment: PENTA 11 planned treatment interruption arm or continuous ART arm. RNA-based 3' RACE libraries used unique molecular identifiers. TCRdb reprocessed the 3' RACE reads with MiXCR, giving one entry per CDR3 protein. The data show about 89,000 distinct CDR3 sequences, 6.9% seen once. J is TRBJ2-1 and V is TRBV29-1; D gene unclear. The sequencing used CD45RA+ CD4+ T cells from PBMCs, pooled from several time points, collected from a donor given antiretroviral therapy, either interrupted or continuous. Noted subset: naive CD4+ CD45RA+ CD45RO- T cells. This sequence originates from a pool of human donors with HIV. CDR3 protein: CSVDLYNEQFF. Here the CDR3 DNA reads TGCAGCGTCGACTTATACAATGAGCAGTTCTTC.